The 2 T cell receptor beta chains given below trace back to one sample, sequenced in a study of blood T cell repertoires in COVID-19. TCRdb keeps only in-frame clones here, not all; method: immunoSEQ multiplex PCR. The sample gives around 320,000 clones, around 89% of which show up once; roughly 7% is in the top ten. Sequencing input: peripheral blood. All receptors come from a woman aged 25 to 39 who had recovered from COVID-19.

J is TRBJ1-2 and V is TRBV15, with D perhaps matching TRBD1 (5 bases). The CDR3 covers 12 residues. Trimming pared 3 bases from V and 6 bases from J, leaving 8 bases between. Germline V CDR1 and CDR2: LNHNV, YYDKDF (reference sequence). CDR3 DNA sequence: TGTGCCACCAGCAGGGGGCAAGATGGCTACACCTTC. Residues: CATSRGQDGYTF.

The chain employs TRBV4-2 and TRBJ2-7; perhaps TRBD2 as D (5 bases). Trimming left V 1 base short and J 3 bases short, with 16 bases between. This CDR3 region has 16 residues. CDR1 LGHNA and CDR2 YNFKEQ come from the germline V gene. CDR3 nucleotide sequence: TGTGCCAGCAGCCAAGGCCTCGGAGAGGGCGACTACGAGCAGTACTTC. This gives the protein CASSQGLGEGDYEQYF.